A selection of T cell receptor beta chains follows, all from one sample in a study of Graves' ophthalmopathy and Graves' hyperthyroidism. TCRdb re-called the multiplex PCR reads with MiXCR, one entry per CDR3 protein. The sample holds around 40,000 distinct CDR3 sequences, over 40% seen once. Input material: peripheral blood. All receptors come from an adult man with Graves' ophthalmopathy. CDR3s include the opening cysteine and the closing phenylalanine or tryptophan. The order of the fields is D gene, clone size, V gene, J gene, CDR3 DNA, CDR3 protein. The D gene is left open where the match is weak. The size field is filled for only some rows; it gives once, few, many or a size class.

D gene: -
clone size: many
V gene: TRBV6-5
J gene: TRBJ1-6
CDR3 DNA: TGTGCCAGCAGTTACTCGGGGGGGACCCTCCACTTT
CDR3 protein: CASSYSGGTLHF

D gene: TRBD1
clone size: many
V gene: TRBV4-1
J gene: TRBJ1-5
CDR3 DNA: TGCGCCAGCAGCCCCGGGACAGGTGCACAGCCCCAGCATTTT
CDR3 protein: CASSPGTGAQPQHF

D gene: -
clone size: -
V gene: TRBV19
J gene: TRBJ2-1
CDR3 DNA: TGTGCCAGTAAGTGGGATCCCTCGGACAATGAGCAGTTCTTC
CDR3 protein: CASKWDPSDNEQFF

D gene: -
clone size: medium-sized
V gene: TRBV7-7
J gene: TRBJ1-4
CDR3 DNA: TGTGCTAGCAGCTTAAAAATGCGCGAAAAACTGTTTTTT
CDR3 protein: CASSLKMREKLFF

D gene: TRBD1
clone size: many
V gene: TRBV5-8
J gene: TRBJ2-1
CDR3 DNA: TGTGCCAGCAGCTTGGAGACAGGGAGCTCCTACAATGAGCAGTTCTTC
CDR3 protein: CASSLETGSSYNEQFF

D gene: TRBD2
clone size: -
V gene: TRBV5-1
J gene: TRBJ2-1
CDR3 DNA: TGCGCCAGCAGCTTAGACCAGGGAGGGTCCGACAATGAGCAGTTCTTC
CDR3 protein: CASSLDQGGSDNEQFF

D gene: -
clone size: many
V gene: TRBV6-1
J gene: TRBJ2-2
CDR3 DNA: TGTGCCAGCAGTGAGGGATCGGCCCTCACCGGGGAGCTGTTTTTT
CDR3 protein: CASSEGSALTGELFF

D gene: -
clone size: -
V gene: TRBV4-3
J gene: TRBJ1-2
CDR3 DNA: TGCGCCAGCAGCCAAGGTTTTCCAGGGAACTATGGCAACACCTTC
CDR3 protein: CASSQGFPGNYGNTF

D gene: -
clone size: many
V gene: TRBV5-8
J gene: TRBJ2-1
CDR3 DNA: TGTGCCAGCAGCTTGGGACAGGAATACAATGAGCAGTTCTTC
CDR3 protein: CASSLGQEYNEQFF

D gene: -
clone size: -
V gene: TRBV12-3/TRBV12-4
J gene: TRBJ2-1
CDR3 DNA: TGTGCCAGCAGTCGGACCAGGCACGAGCAGTTCTTC
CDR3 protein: CASSRTRHEQFF

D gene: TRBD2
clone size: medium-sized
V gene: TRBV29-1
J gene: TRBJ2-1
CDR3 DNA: TGCAGCGTTGAAGGGGAGGGTAAGAACAATGAGCAGTTCTTC
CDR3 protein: CSVEGEGKNNEQFF

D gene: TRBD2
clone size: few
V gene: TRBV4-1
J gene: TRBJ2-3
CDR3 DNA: TGCGCCAGCAGCCGCCAGGCTGGGGGACTAGCCCGCCTAGATACGCAGTATTTT
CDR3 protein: CASSRQAGGLARLDTQYF

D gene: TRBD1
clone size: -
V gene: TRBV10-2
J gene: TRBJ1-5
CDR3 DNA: TGCGCCAGCAGTGAGTCGAGGGGACAGGGGGCTCAGCCCCAGCATTTT
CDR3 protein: CASSESRGQGAQPQHF

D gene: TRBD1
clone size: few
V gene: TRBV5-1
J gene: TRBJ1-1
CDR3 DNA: TGCGCCAGCAGCTTGACAGGGGCTGAAGCTTTCTTT
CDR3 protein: CASSLTGAEAFF

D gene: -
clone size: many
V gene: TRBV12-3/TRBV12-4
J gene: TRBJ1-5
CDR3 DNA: TGTGCCAGCAGGGAGGGAACTTATCAGCCCCAGCATTTT
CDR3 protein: CASREGTYQPQHF

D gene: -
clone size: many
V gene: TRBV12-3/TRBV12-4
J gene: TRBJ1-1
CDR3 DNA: TGTGCCAGCAGTCCACCTAACACTGAAGCTTTCTTT
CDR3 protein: CASSPPNTEAFF

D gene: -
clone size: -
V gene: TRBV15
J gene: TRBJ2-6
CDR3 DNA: TGTGCCACCAGCAGAGAGGGGGGCTCTGGGGCCAACGTCCTGACTTTC
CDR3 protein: CATSREGGSGANVLTF

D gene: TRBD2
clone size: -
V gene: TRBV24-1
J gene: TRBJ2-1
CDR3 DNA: TGTGCCACCAGTGACACTAGCGGGAGGGCCTCCTCCTACAATGAGCAGTTCTTC
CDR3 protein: CATSDTSGRASSYNEQFF

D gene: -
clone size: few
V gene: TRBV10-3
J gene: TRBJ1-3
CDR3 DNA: TGTGCCATCACCCCGGACCGAATAAGTACCATATATTTT
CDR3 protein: CAITPDRISTIYF

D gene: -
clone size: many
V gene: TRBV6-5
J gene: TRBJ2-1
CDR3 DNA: TGTGCCAGCACGGGCAGGGCCAATGAGCAGTTCTTC
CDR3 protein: CASTGRANEQFF

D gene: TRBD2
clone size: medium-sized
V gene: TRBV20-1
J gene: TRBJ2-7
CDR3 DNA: TGCAGTGCTGCCACTAGCGGGAGTTCCTACGAGCAGTACTTC
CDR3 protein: CSAATSGSSYEQYF

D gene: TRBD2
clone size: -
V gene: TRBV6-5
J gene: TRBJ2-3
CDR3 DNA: TGTGCCAGCAGTGCTGAGCGGGGGCGTTCAGATACGCAGTATTTT
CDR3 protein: CASSAERGRSDTQYF